The 2 T cell receptor beta chains listed next were all sequenced from one sample in a study of fetal regulatory T cell absence and autoimmunity. The table came from immunoSEQ multiplex PCR; TCRdb's copy has only in-frame clones and leaves some out. This table holds approximately 46,000 clones, about 86% found once. The sample taken for sequencing was cord blood. These receptors came from a newborn boy with IPEX syndrome.

This chain links TRBV6-6 with TRBJ2-7; TRBD1 might be the D (5 bases). V lost 6 bases and J lost 0, with 9 bases in between. Germline V lookup: CDR1 MNHNY, CDR2 SVGAGI (reference sequence). The CDR3 is 13 residues long. As DNA, the CDR3 is TGTGCCAGCAGGTCAGGACACTCCTACGAGCAGTACTTC. Encoded protein: CASRSGHSYEQYF.

The V call is TRBV6-5, the J call TRBJ2-1; 9 bases agree with TRBD2. J lost 3 bases, V lost 6 bases, and 6 bases had no gene match. This CDR3 contains 15 residues. CDR1 and CDR2 (germline): MNHEY, SVGAGI. CDR3 nucleotide sequence: TGTGCCAGCAGCGAGACTAGCGGCAACTACAATGAGCAGTTCTTC. It translates to CASSETSGNYNEQFF.